The entry that follows covers one T cell receptor beta chain sequence. In this sample, this clone turned up a few times. The antigen it recognizes is unknown. Base-call qualities are not available, and no considerably larger clone is one nucleotide away. Reading from cysteine to phenylalanine, the CDR3 counts 15 amino acids. The DNA shown is the 45-base CDR3, in frame from base 1. Trimming removed 3 bases from V and 5 bases from J; the gene matches leave 4 bases unexplained. The germline V gene (reference sequence) supplies CDR1 SGHNT and CDR2 YYREEE. This specimen comes from a study of T cells after posttransplantation cyclophosphamide (dated by TCRdb to between 2015 and 2016). Looking at the study overall: Using TRB sequencing, the study followed how the T cell repertoire rebuilt after myeloablative bone marrow transplantation with posttransplantation cyclophosphamide given as GVHD prophylaxis. Antigen receptor sequencing covered samples from 30 to 40 PTCy-treated patients and some 15 of their related bone marrow donors. Blood from all 30 or so PTCy patients with 1-year posttransplant specimens was subjected to TRB sequencing. In 3 patients, up to 3 additional blood samples taken between 2 and 5.2 years after transplant also underwent TRB sequencing, as did pretransplant blood from several patients. Because TRA and TRB clonality correlated tightly in 8 to 10 samples, the subsequent TCR analyses were limited to TRB only. Public TRB sequences were searched against a database of over 3,600 sequences associated with responses to pathogens, tumor antigens, self-antigens and alloantigens. General conclusions and limits of the study: Donor-recipient similarity was low at 1-2 months but rose over the first year, and later blood repertoires were often dominated by donor CD8+ memory clones. The TRB repertoires of T cells infiltrating skin or GI tract showed only limited overlap with the TRB repertoires of T cells in blood. Across under 50 patients, recipient CMV seropositivity and CMV reactivation were highly associated with TRB clonality; PTCy diversity was similar to CNI/methotrexate controls.

Genomic DNA was used for TRB sequencing, which was performed with the immunoSEQ assay at survey resolution or with the hsTCRB kit. Regarding the original processing steps: The immunoSEQ software handled initial read processing, and the LymphoSeq R package was used for repertoire analyses. Clonality was computed as 1 minus normalized Shannon entropy, and a Gini coefficient was also calculated for each TRB dataset. Phenotypes of unsorted samples were inferred by mapping TRB sequences from sorted subsets of the recipient or donor onto the same recipient's unsorted samples. The clones in this table, taken by TCRdb from immuneACCESS, are in-frame only. Not every clone is retained; where verified, under half of the shortfall comes from an unresolved V gene, and the cause of the rest is unknown. D and trimming were read from the DNA, whereas the V and J calls and clone size are those reported in that table. The sample has 40,000 to 55,000 clones on record, with no singletons. Approximately 2% of the sample goes to the ten largest clones.

Peripheral blood samples were provided by related bone marrow donors on the day of marrow donation. Peripheral blood and bone marrow mononuclear cells were isolated by Ficoll-Hypaque density centrifugation and cryopreserved. This TCR was sampled from a man in his forties in good health, CMV-negative, and a related stem cell transplant donor. Recombination linked TRBV5-4 to TRBJ2-1; 11 bases in the middle match TRBD2. The sequencing input was PBMCs. In nucleotide form, the sequence is TGTGCCAGCAGCTCACCGGGACTAGCGGACAATGAGCAGTTCTTC. Its protein is CASSSPGLADNEQFF. The variable domain in full, with residues beyond the CDR3 obtained from the reference TRBV5-4 and TRBJ2-1 genes, is ETGVTQSPTHLIKTRGQQVTLRCSSQSGHNTVSWYQQALGQGPQFIFQYYREEENGRGNFPPRFSGLQFPNYSSELNVNALELDDSALYLCASSSPGLADNEQFFGPGTRLTVL.